These 16 T cell receptor beta chains originate from one sample sequenced in a study of blood T cell repertoires in COVID-19. Using immunoSEQ multiplex PCR, the repertoire was profiled, and TCRdb retains in-frame clones only, with some absent. Altogether under 150,000 clones are present, about 88% being singletons, with the ten largest covering 4% to 5%. The sequencing input was peripheral blood. These receptor sequences come from a man between 60 and 70 years old with COVID-19, enrolled during active disease.

Only one count was recorded for this clone. The chain employs TRBV27 and TRBJ2-3; 9 bases are shared with TRBD1. Germline V lookup: CDR1 MNHEY, CDR2 SMNVEV (reference sequence). Germline trimming cut 5 bases from V and 2 bases from J; bases unmatched to any gene: 8. This CDR3 spans 16 amino acids. The CDR3 DNA reads TGTGCCAGCAGTGGATCCGGGACAGGGTTCACAGATACGCAGTATTTT. Translating gives CASSGSGTGFTDTQYF.

The genes are TRBV19 and TRBJ2-3, with 10 bases fitting TRBD2. The CDR3 has 15 residues. The germline gives CDR1 LNHDA, CDR2 SQIVND (reference sequence). V was clipped by 5 bases and J by 5 bases; unmatched bases: 7. In DNA form, the CDR3 reads TGTGCCAGTAGTTTTTCTAGCGGGAGTGGAGATACGCAGTATTTT. As protein: CASSFSSGSGDTQYF.

This clone was detected once. This chain connects TRBV21-1 to TRBJ1-1. TRBV21-1 is a listed pseudogene. The CDR3 has 17 residues. The CDR3 DNA sequence: TGTGCCAGCACCTCCGGGAGAAAAGGGCGATGGAACACTGAAGCTTTCTTT. Residues: CASTSGRKGRWNTEAFF.

The chain links TRBV6-5 to TRBJ1-3, with no clear D. V was trimmed by 2 bases and J by 0 bases, leaving 5 bases between them. Germline-derived CDR1 and CDR2 are MNHEY and SVGAGI. The CDR3 is made up of 14 amino acids. CDR3 bases: TGTGCCAGCAGTTACCGCAGCTCTGGAAACACCATATATTTT. As protein: CASSYRSSGNTIYF.

V is TRBV7-9 and J is TRBJ2-1, with TRBD2 matching over 7 bases. This CDR3 region has 12 residues. The V and J ends lost 5 bases and 9 bases, in that order; junction bases with no gene match: 4. Looked up from germline, CDR1 is SEHNR and CDR2 is FQNEAQ (reference sequence). The CDR3 DNA follows: TGTGCCAGCAGCCCCACGGGAGGTGAGCAGTTCTTC. Its protein product is CASSPTGGEQFF.

The chain carries TRBV11-2 and TRBJ2-5, with D possibly being TRBD2 (5 bases). V was pared by 7 bases and J by 5 bases, with 14 bases between. The CDR3 loop spans 13 amino acids. Looked up from germline, CDR1 is SGHAT and CDR2 is FQNNGV. The CDR3 is CASTPGIGETQYF. Here the CDR3 DNA reads TGTGCCAGCACCCCCGGGATAGGGGAGACCCAGTACTTC.

V is TRBV5-1 and J is TRBJ1-5; 8 nucleotides agree with TRBD1. Germline CDR1 reads SGHRS; CDR2 reads YFSETQ. V was pared by 0 bases and J by 7 bases, with 6 bases of the junction left unmatched. The CDR3 consists of 15 residues. CDR3 coding DNA: TGCGCCAGCAGCTTGGGGACAGGGTTTGAACAGCCCCAGCATTTT. Its translation is CASSLGTGFEQPQHF.

The chain links TRBV2 to TRBJ1-2, with TRBD1 identical over 7 bases. CDR3 length: 16 amino acids. CDR1 and CDR2 from the germline V gene are SNHLY and FYNNEI. The V segment lost 4 bases and the J segment 0 bases; nucleotides outside the gene matches: 8. The CDR3 here is CASSVVGTDANYGYTF. CDR3 DNA: TGTGCCAGCAGTGTGGTTGGGACAGACGCTAACTATGGCTACACCTTC.

V and J are TRBV10-3 and TRBJ2-2; TRBD2 matches at 10 bases. The J segment lost 6 bases and the V segment lost 2 bases, leaving 3 bases of the junction unmatched. There are 15 residues in the CDR3. Looked up from germline, CDR1 is ENHRY and CDR2 is SYGVKD. CDR3 loop: CAISELAGDAGELFF. Here the CDR3 DNA reads TGTGCCATCAGTGAGCTAGCGGGAGATGCCGGGGAGCTGTTTTTT.

This chain uses TRBV2 with TRBJ2-7, with 12 bases that match TRBD2. This CDR3 has 16 residues. The germline V gene has CDR1 SNHLY and CDR2 FYNNEI. Unmatched junction bases numbered 8, after V lost 4 bases and J lost 4 bases. CDR3 sequence reads: CASSVASGRAGYEQYF. CDR3 nucleotides: TGTGCCAGCAGTGTGGCTAGCGGGAGGGCGGGGTACGAGCAGTACTTC.

The table lists this clone with a count of one. This sequence joins TRBV5-1 and TRBJ2-3; 9 nucleotides align to TRBD2. Trimming took 0 bases from V and 4 from J; bases not matched to a gene: 9. The CDR3 totals 17 residues. CDR1 and CDR2 from the germline V gene are SGHRS and YFSETQ. The CDR3 DNA follows: TGCGCCAGCAGCTTGGATGGGATAGCGGGAGCCCCAGATACGCAGTATTTT. This encodes CASSLDGIAGAPDTQYF. The full variable domain, its missing parts supplied by reference TRBV5-1 and TRBJ2-3, is KAGVTQTPRYLIKTRGQQVTLSCSPISGHRSVSWYQQTPGQGLQFLFEYFSETQRNKGNFPGRFSGRQFSNSRSEMNVSTLELGDSALYLCASSLDGIAGAPDTQYFGPGTRLTVL.

V usage is TRBV24-1 and J usage is TRBJ2-7; 7 positions agree with TRBD1. CDR1 and CDR2 from the germline V gene are KGHDR and SFDVKD. The CDR3 consists of 15 residues. V trimming: 6 bases; J trimming: 0 bases; junction bases outside the gene matches: 7. The chain's CDR3 is CATSNGGTASYEQYF. CDR3 coding DNA: TGTGCCACCAGTAACGGTGGGACAGCCTCCTACGAGCAGTACTTC.

This rearrangement joins TRBV24-1 to TRBJ1-1, with 9 bases aligning to TRBD1. Trimming at V came to 4 bases and at J to 3 bases, leaving 5 bases not matched to a gene. The germline CDR1 and CDR2 sequences are KGHDR and SFDVKD. The CDR3 contains 15 residues. CDR3 DNA sequence: TGTGCCACCAGTGACCCGACAGGGGGGGACACTGAAGCTTTCTTT. Its translation: CATSDPTGGDTEAFF.

This sequence joins TRBV14 and TRBJ2-3; TRBD2 might be the D (6 bases). Germline CDR1 is SGHDN and CDR2 is FVKESK. Trimming took off 0 bases at V and 7 bases at J, with 14 bases between the two ends. The CDR3 is 15 amino acids. The CDR3 nucleotides read TGTGCCAGCAGCCAAGAGTCCGGGAGAGGTAATACGCAGTATTTT. Its protein product is CASSQESGRGNTQYF.

This clone was picked up one time. The chain uses TRBV3-1 (or the pseudogene TRBV3-2) and TRBJ2-1; maybe TRBD2 (5 bases). Trimming stripped 4 bases from V and 9 bases from J, with 19 bases between. Germline V CDR1 and CDR2: LGHDT, YNNKEL (reference sequence). The CDR3 covers 15 residues. The CDR3 sequence is CASSRAGSLRFEQFF. CDR3 DNA sequence: TGTGCCAGCAGCCGCGCGGGCTCTCTCCGATTTGAGCAGTTCTTC.

The chain combines TRBV27 with TRBJ1-1, with a possible D match to TRBD1 (6 bases). The CDR3 consists of 13 residues. The germline V gene encodes CDR1 MNHEY and CDR2 SMNVEV (reference sequence). V lost 7 bases, J lost 1 base, and 10 bases lay in between. CDR3 sequence: CASTVGANTEAFF. The CDR3 bases are TGTGCCAGCACAGTGGGGGCGAACACTGAAGCTTTCTTT.